This TCR beta chain was recovered during a study of T cells after yellow fever vaccination. Looking at the study overall: Preparation of fractions with low cell numbers was performed using SMART-Seq v4 Ultra Low Input.

In regard to this clonotype: As yet, its antigen is unknown.

Study-wide findings and caveats: Booster sampling recovered most clones from primary vaccination (approximately 96% CD4, roughly 90% CD8).

There are 13 residues in the CDR3. V was trimmed by 2 bases and J by 5 bases, leaving 10 bases between them. Germline CDR1 is SGHDT and CDR2 is YYEEEE. The 5'RACE template-switching step produced TCR cDNA and added a universal primer site and UMIs. One entry per CDR3 protein, called by TCRdb with MiXCR from the 5' RACE reads. In the table there are around 250,000 distinct CDR3 sequences, less than 9% of which are singletons. The input for sequencing was CD4+ T cells sorted from PBMCs, taken 15 days after the yellow fever booster vaccination. The rearrangement joins TRBV5-6 to TRBJ2-5; D remains unclear. This receptor was identified in a man between 25 and 39 years old who received the YFV17D yellow fever vaccine. CDR3 residues: CASSFWDRETQYF. The CDR3 bases are TGTGCCAGCAGCTTCTGGGATCGGGAGACCCAGTACTTC. The full variable domain, rest sourced from reference TRBV5-6 and TRBJ2-5, is DAGVTQSPTHLIKTRGQQVTLRCSPKSGHDTVSWYQQALGQGPQFIFQYYEEEERQRGNFPDRFSGHQFPNYSSELNVNALLLGDSALYLCASSFWDRETQYFGPGTRLLVL.